This TCR beta chain was identified during a study of Ad26.COV2.S vaccination and SARS-CoV-2 variants. Whole-study results and caveats: Recipients of vaccine and of placebo showed similar breadth of their non-spike TCR repertoires. Spike-specific responses of CD8+ and CD4+ T cells were reported to display substantial breadth after vaccination. Overall T cell responses may have been underestimated by the analyses of TCR breadth and depth.

Profiling relied on immunoSEQ multiplex PCR, and the TCRdb table lists in-frame clones only, not all of them. Found here are around 100,000 clones, roughly 84% of them singletons; the top ten hold about 17%. To note about this clone: Its cognate antigen is unknown.

The CDR3 extends over 15 amino acids. The germline V and J ends were trimmed by 2 bases and 0 bases, with 9 bases remaining between them. Germline CDR1 MRHNA, CDR2 SNTAGT. This receptor was obtained from a human donor who had recovered from COVID-19. Sequencing used peripheral blood, obtained after recovery from COVID-19. This sequence joins TRBV6-4 and TRBJ2-3; a possible D gene is TRBD2 (5 bases). This chain's CDR3 is CASSDTGGSTDTQYF. The CDR3 bases are TGTGCCAGCAGTGACACGGGCGGGAGCACAGATACGCAGTATTTT.